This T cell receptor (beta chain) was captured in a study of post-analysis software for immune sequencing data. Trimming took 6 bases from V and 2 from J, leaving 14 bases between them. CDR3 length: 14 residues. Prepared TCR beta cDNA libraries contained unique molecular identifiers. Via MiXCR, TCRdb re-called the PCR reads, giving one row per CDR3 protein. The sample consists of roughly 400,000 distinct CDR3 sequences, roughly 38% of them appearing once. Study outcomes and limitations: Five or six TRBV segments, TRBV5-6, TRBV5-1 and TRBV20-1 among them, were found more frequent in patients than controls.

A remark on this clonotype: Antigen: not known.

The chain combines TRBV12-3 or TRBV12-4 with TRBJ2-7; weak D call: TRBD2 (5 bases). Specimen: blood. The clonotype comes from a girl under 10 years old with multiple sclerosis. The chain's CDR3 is CASSSLEGAYEQYF. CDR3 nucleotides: TGTGCCAGCAGCTCCCTTGAGGGAGCCTACGAGCAGTACTTC.